Below, 14 T cell receptor beta chains from the same sample are listed, as sequenced in a study of neurological immune-mediated disorders. Indicated time point: longitudinal time-point 2. MiXCR was run by TCRdb on the 5' RACE reads, yielding one entry per CDR3 protein. The profile shows some 60,000 distinct CDR3 sequences, about 10% of them singletons. Sequencing input: PBMCs. These receptors originate from a man younger than 45 in good health.

In this sample, this clonotype turned up many times. The rearrangement links TRBV29-1 to TRBJ2-2, with 7 bases identical to TRBD2. Germline loops: CDR1 SQVTM, CDR2 ANQGSEA. The CDR3 has 14 residues. CDR3: CSVTPGGNTGELFF. DNA of the CDR3: TGCAGTGTAACACCGGGAGGGAACACCGGGGAGCTGTTTTTT.

This clonotype was recorded at least ten times. V is TRBV28 and J is TRBJ2-7; TRBD1 agrees at 9 bases. The CDR3 extends over 15 amino acids. CDR1 and CDR2 from the germline V gene are MDHEN and SYDVKM. The J segment lost 5 bases and the V segment lost 5 bases, leaving 10 bases of the junction unmatched. DNA of the CDR3: TGTGCCAGCAGTCCATCCGTAACAGGGGGCGACGAGCAGTACTTC. Translated, it gives CASSPSVTGGDEQYF.

Comment on this clonotype: Germline is not matched at one junction end, which may reflect a read error. The rearrangement joins TRBV12-3 or TRBV12-4 to TRBJ2-1, with D perhaps matching TRBD1 (7 bases). The CDR3 length is 14 residues. In DNA form, the CDR3 reads TGTACCAGCAGTCAACAGGGGAAGGGAGGTGAGCAGTTCTTC. Translated: CTSSQQGKGGEQFF.

This clonotype was counted only a few times. CDR3 region: CSVENGRGREGPDTQYF. CDR3 in DNA: TGCAGCGTTGAAAACGGGAGAGGGCGGGAGGGCCCAGATACGCAGTATTTT. The J gene is TRBJ2-3, the V gene TRBV29-1; TRBD2 matches 9 bases. The CDR3 has 17 amino acids. From germline, CDR1 is SQVTM and CDR2 ANQGSEA. Trimming at V came to 2 bases and at J to 4 bases, leaving 13 bases not matched to a gene.

This clonotype came up many times. This chain links TRBV11-2 with TRBJ1-6; unclear D gene. This CDR3 is built from 15 residues. CDR1 SGHAT and CDR2 FQNNGV come from the germline V gene. V was pared by 0 bases and J by 6 bases, with 9 bases between. CDR3: CASSLDLPLNSPLHF. DNA for the CDR3: TGTGCCAGCAGCTTAGACCTACCCCTTAATTCACCCCTCCACTTT.

This clonotype was picked up many times. This chain joins TRBV20-1 and TRBJ2-1; 7 bases fit TRBD1. The CDR3 contains 13 residues. The ends lost 3 bases at V and 2 bases at J; junction bases unmatched: 1. Germline values: CDR1 DFQATT, CDR2 SNEGSKA (reference sequence). As DNA, the CDR3 is TGCAGTGCTAGGGGACAGACCTACAATGAGCAGTTCTTC. It encodes CSARGQTYNEQFF.

About this clonotype: This may stem from a read error, because a much larger clone lies one nucleotide away. This sequence joins TRBV20-1 and TRBJ2-7, with D possibly TRBD2 on 5 matching bases. CDR1 is DFQATT, CDR2 SNEGSKA, per germline (reference sequence). Trimming shortened V by 3 bases and J by 4 bases, and 13 bases separated the two germline ends. This CDR3 comprises 13 residues. The DNA of the CDR3 is TGCAGTGCTAGCAGTGGAGGAGGATACGAGCAGTACTTC. This translates into CSASSGGGYEQYF.

In its sample, this clonotype was seen many times. CDR3 protein: CASSSVPSYEQYF. Written as DNA, the CDR3 is TGTGCCAGCAGTTCTGTACCGTCCTACGAGCAGTACTTC. The V call is TRBV27, the J call TRBJ2-7; no reliable D call. The V and J ends lost 4 bases and 1 base respectively, with 8 bases between them. This CDR3 is 13 amino acids long. Germline CDR1 and CDR2: MNHEY and SMNVEV (reference sequence).

This clonotype was seen repeatedly, ten times or more. V usage is TRBV29-1 and J usage is TRBJ2-3; TRBD1 agrees at 8 bases. The CDR3 is 15 amino acids. V lost 2 bases to trimming and J lost 11 bases; unmatched junction nucleotides: 15. Germline lookup yields CDR1 SQVTM and CDR2 ANQGSEA. DNA of the CDR3: TGCAGCGTTGAACCCCGGGACAGGCTTCAATTCCTGCAGTATTTT. Translated: CSVEPRDRLQFLQYF.

This clonotype has at least ten counts. The gene calls are TRBV20-1 and TRBJ1-1; TRBD1 matches at 8 bases. V shed 7 bases, J shed 1 base, and the junction held 17 bases outside the gene matches. The CDR3 is 17 amino acids. Germline V gene data show CDR1 as DFQATT and CDR2 as SNEGSKA (reference sequence). The CDR3 loop reads CSVPTPFQGTGNTEAFF. The DNA for the CDR3 is TGCAGTGTCCCTACTCCGTTTCAAGGGACAGGGAACACTGAAGCTTTCTTT.

Ten or more counts support this clonotype. The gene calls are TRBV28 and TRBJ2-3; no firm D call. Trimming left V 3 bases short and J 2 bases short, with 3 bases between. The CDR3 length is 12 residues. Germline V CDR1 and CDR2: MDHEN, SYDVKM. The chain's CDR3 is CASSFPTDTQYF. The CDR3 DNA is TGTGCCAGCAGTTTCCCCACAGATACGCAGTATTTT.

The table lists this clonotype with many counts. The chain recombines TRBV20-1 with TRBJ1-4; D may be TRBD1 (6 bases). This CDR3 is 12 amino acids long. Germline V gene lookup returns CDR1 DFQATT and CDR2 SNEGSKA (reference sequence). CDR3 coding DNA: TGCAGGGAACAGGGACTTGGTGAAAAACTGTTTTTT. Residues: CREQGLGEKLFF.

This clonotype showed up many times. V gene TRBV12-3 or TRBV12-4 combines with J gene TRBJ1-5; D is unresolved. CDR3 size: 12 residues. The germline V and J ends were trimmed by 7 bases and 3 bases, with 7 bases remaining between them. The CDR3 sequence: CASTGANQPQHF. In DNA form, the CDR3 reads TGTGCCAGCACCGGCGCCAATCAGCCCCAGCATTTT.

Ten or more counts support this clonotype. This chain joins TRBV7-3 and TRBJ1-1; D might be TRBD1 (6 bases). The germline CDR1 and CDR2 sequences are SGHTA and FQGTGA. V was shortened by 6 bases and J by 8 bases, with 16 bases between the two germline ends. The CDR3 contains 13 residues. DNA for the CDR3: TGTGCCAGCAGTTTTAACTTAGGGACAGAAGCTTTCTTT. As protein: CASSFNLGTEAFF. Using reference TRBV7-3 and TRBJ1-1 for the parts outside the CDR3, the full variable domain is GAGVSQTPSNKVTEKGKYVELRCDPISGHTALYWYRQSLGQGPEFLIYFQGTGAADDSGLPNDRFFAVRPEGSVSTLKIQRTERGDSAVYLCASSFNLGTEAFFGQGTRLTVV.